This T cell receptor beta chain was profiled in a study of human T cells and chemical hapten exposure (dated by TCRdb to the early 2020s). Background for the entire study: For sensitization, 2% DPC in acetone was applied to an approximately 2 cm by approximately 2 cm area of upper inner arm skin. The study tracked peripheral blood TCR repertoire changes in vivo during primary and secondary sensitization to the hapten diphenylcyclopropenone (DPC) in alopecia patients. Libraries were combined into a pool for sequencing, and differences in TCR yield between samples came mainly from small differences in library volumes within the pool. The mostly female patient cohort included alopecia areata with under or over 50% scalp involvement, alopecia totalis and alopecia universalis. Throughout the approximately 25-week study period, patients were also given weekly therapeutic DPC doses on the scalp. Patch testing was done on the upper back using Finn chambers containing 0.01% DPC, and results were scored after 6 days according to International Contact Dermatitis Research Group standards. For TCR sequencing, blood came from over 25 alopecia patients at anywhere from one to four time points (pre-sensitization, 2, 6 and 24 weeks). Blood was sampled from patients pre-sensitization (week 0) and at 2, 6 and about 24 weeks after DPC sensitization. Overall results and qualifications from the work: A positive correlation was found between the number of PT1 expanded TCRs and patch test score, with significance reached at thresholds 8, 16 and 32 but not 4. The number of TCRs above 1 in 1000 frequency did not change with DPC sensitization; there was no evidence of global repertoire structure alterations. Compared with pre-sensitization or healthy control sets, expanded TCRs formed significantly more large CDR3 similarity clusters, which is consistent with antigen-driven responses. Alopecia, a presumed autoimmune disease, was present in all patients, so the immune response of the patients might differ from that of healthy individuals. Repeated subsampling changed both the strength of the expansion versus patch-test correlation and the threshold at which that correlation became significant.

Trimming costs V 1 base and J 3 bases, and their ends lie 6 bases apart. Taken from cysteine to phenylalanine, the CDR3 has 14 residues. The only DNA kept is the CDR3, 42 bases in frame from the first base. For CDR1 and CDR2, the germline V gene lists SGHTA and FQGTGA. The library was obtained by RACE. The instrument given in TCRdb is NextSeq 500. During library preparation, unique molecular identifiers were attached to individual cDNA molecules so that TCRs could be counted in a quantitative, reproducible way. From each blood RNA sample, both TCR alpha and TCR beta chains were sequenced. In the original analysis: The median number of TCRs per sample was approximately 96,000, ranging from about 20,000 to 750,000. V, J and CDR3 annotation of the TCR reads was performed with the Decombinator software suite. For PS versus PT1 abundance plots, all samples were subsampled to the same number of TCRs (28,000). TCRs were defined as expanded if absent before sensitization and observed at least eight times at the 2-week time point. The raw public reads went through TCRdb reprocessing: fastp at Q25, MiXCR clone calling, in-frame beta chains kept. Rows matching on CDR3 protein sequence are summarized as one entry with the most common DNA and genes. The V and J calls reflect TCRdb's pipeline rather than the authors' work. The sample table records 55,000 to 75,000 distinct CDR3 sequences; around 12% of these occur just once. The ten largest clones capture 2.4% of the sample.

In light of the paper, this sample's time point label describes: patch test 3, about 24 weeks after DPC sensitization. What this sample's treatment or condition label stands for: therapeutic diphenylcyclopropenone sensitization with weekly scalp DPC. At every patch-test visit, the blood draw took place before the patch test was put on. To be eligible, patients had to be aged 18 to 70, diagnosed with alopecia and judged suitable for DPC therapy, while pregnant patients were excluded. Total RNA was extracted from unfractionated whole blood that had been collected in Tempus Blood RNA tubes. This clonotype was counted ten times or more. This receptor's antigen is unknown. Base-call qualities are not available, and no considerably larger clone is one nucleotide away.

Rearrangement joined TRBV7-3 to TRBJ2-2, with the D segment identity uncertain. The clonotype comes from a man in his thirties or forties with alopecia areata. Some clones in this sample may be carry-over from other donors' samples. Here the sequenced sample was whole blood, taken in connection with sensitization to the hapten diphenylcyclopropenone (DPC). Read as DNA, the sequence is TGTGCCAGCAGCTTAATGCAGCACACCGGGGAGCTGTTTTTT. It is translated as CASSLMQHTGELFF.